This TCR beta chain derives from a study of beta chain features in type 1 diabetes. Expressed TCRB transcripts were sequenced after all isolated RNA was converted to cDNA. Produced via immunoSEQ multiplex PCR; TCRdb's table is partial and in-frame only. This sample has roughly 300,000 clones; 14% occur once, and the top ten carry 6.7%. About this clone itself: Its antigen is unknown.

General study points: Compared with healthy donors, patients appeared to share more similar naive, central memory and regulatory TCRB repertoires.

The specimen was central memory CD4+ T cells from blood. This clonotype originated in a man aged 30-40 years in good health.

The CDR3 sequence is CASSLGPASQETQYF. The CDR3 DNA is TGTGCCAGCAGCTTAGGGCCAGCCTCTCAAGAGACCCAGTACTTC. The chain recombines TRBV7-6 with TRBJ2-5, with D unresolved. The CDR3 loop spans 15 amino acids. Trimming took 1 base from V and 2 from J, leaving 11 bases between them. CDR1 and CDR2 from the germline V gene are SGHVS and FNYEAQ.